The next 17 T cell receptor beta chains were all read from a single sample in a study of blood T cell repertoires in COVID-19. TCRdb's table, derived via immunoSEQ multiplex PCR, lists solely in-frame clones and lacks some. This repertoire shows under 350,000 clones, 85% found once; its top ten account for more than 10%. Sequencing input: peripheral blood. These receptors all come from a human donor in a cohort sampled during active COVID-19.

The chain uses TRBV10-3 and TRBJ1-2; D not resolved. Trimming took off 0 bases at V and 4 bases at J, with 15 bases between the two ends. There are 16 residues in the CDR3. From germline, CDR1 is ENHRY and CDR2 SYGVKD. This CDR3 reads CAISESGAERSYGYTF. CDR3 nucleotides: TGTGCCATCAGTGAGTCAGGAGCCGAACGGAGCTATGGCTACACCTTC.

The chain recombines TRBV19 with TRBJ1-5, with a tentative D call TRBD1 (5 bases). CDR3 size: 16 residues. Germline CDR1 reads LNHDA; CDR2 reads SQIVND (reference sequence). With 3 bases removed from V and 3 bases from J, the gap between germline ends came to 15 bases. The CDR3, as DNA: TGTGCCAGTAGTATCCCCGTGCAGGGAAACAATCAGCCCCAGCATTTT. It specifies CASSIPVQGNNQPQHF. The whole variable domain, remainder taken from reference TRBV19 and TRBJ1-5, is DGGITQSPKYLFRKEGQNVTLSCEQNLNHDAMYWYRQDPGQGLRLIYYSQIVNDFQKGDIAEGYSVSREKKESFPLTVTSAQKNPTAFYLCASSIPVQGNNQPQHFGDGTRLSIL.

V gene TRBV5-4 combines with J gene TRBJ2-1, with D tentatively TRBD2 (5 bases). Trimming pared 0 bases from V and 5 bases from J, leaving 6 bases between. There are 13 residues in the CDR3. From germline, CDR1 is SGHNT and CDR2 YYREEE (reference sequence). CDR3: CASSLAGNNEQFF. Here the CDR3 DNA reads TGTGCCAGCAGCTTGGCGGGGAACAATGAGCAGTTCTTC.

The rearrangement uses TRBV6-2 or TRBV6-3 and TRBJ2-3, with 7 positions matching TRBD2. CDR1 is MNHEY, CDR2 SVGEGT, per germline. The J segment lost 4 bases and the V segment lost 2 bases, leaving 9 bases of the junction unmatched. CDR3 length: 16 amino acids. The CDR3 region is CASSYTLAGESDTQYF. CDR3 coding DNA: TGTGCCAGCAGTTACACCCTTGCGGGAGAGTCAGATACGCAGTATTTT.

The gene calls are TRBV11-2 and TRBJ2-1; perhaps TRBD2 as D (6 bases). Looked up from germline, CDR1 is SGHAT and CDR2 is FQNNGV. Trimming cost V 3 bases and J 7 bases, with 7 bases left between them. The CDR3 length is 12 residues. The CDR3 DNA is TGTGCCAGCAGCTTTGCGGGGAATGAGCAGTTCTTC. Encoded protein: CASSFAGNEQFF.

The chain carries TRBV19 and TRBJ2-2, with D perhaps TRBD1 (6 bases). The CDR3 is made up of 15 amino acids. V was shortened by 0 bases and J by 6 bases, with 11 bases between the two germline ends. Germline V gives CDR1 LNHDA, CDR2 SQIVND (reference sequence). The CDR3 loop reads CASSIERGSAGELFF. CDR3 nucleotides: TGTGCCAGTAGTATAGAGAGGGGGTCTGCCGGGGAGCTGTTTTTT. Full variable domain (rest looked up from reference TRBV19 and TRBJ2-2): DGGITQSPKYLFRKEGQNVTLSCEQNLNHDAMYWYRQDPGQGLRLIYYSQIVNDFQKGDIAEGYSVSREKKESFPLTVTSAQKNPTAFYLCASSIERGSAGELFFGEGSRLTVL.

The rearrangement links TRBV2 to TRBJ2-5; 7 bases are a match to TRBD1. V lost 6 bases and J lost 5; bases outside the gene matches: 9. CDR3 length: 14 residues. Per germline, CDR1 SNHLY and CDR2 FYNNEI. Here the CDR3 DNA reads TGTGCCAGCAGCGAAACAGGGGTAGGGGAGACCCAGTACTTC. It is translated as CASSETGVGETQYF.

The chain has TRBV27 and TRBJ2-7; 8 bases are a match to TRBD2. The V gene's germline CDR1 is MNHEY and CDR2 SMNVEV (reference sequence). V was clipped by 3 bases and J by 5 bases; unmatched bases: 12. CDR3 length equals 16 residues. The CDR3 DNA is TGTGCCAGCAGTTTCTTTCGGGAGGGGACTTTCCACGAGCAGTACTTC. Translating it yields CASSFFREGTFHEQYF.

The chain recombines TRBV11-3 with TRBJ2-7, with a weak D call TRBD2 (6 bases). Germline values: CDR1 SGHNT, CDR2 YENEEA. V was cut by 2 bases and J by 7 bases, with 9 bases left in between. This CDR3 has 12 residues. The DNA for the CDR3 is TGTGCCAGCAGCTTAAGCGGGCAAGAGCAGTACTTC. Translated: CASSLSGQEQYF.

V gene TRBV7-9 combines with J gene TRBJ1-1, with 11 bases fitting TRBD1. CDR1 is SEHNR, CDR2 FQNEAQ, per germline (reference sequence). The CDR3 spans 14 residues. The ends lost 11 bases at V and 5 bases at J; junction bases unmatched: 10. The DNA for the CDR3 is TGTGCCGGGACTGGGACAGGGGGGAAGACTGAAGCTTTCTTT. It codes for CAGTGTGGKTEAFF.

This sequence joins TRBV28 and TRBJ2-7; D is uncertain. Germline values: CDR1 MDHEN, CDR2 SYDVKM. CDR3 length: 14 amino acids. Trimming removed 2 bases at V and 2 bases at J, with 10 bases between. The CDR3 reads CASSLPHRTYEQYF. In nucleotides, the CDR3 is TGTGCCAGCAGTTTACCGCACAGAACCTACGAGCAGTACTTC.

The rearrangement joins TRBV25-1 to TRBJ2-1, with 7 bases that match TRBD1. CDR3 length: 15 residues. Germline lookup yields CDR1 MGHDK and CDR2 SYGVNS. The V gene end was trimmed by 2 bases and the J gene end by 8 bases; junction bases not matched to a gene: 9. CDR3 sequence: CASSERRTGRDEQFF. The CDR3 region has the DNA TGTGCCAGCAGTGAAAGGAGGACAGGTAGGGATGAGCAGTTCTTC.

In DNA, the CDR3 is TGTGCCAGCAGCTTGATCTTGACCCGGGACAAGAACACTGAAGCTTTCTTT. Translation: CASSLILTRDKNTEAFF. This chain links TRBV5-8 with TRBJ1-1; TRBD1 might be the D (6 bases). Germline V gene sequence: CDR1 SGHTS, CDR2 YDEGEE. Trimming stripped 1 base from V and 1 base from J, with 17 bases between. The CDR3 length is 17 residues.

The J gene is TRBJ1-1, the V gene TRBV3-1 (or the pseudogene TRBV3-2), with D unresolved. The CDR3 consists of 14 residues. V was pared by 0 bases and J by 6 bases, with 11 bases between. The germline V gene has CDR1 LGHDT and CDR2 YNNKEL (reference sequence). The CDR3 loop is CASSQELTRSEAFF. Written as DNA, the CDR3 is TGTGCCAGCAGCCAAGAGCTGACAAGGTCTGAAGCTTTCTTT.

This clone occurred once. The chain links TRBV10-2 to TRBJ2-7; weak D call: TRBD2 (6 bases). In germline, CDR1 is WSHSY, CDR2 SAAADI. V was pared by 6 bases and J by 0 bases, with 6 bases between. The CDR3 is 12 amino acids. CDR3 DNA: TGCGCCAGCAGCGGGGGCTCCTACGAGCAGTACTTC. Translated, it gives CASSGGSYEQYF.

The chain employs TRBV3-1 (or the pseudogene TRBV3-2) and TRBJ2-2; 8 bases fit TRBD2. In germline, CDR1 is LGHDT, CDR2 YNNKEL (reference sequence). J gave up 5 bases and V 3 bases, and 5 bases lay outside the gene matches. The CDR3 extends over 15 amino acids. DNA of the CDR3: TGTGCCAGCAGCCACTTAGCGGGGATGACCGGGGAGCTGTTTTTT. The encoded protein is CASSHLAGMTGELFF.

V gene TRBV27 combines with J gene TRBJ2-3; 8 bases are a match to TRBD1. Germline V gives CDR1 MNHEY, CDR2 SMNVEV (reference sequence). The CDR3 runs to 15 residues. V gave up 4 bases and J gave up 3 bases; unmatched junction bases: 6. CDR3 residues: CASSSPGQATDTQYF. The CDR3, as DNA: TGTGCCAGCAGTTCGCCGGGACAGGCGACAGATACGCAGTATTTT.